These 17 T cell receptor beta chains came from one sample sequenced in a study of blood T cell repertoires in COVID-19. Repertoires were generated with immunoSEQ multiplex PCR, while TCRdb's copy carries only in-frame clones and drops some. The data show about 110,000 clones, around nine tenths seen once. Input material: peripheral blood. These receptors were obtained from a man aged 40-55 years with acute or convalescent COVID-19.

The V gene is TRBV5-1, the J gene TRBJ2-3; TRBD2 might be the D (6 bases). The CDR3 sequence is 14 residues long. Trimming shortened V by 4 bases and J by 6 bases, and 15 bases separated the two germline ends. The germline CDR1 and CDR2 sequences are SGHRS and YFSETQ. The DNA for the CDR3 is TGCGCCAGCAGCCTCGGCGGGAACGGGGATACGCAGTATTTT. Its translation is CASSLGGNGDTQYF.

The chain couples TRBV5-6 to TRBJ1-1; possibly TRBD1 for D (5 bases). Germline CDR1 SGHDT, CDR2 YYEEEE. The CDR3 sequence is 15 residues long. The V end was cut by 2 bases, the J end by 3 bases, with 14 bases between. CDR3 loop: CASSLTGGGDTEAFF. DNA of the CDR3: TGTGCCAGCAGCTTAACCGGGGGAGGGGACACTGAAGCTTTCTTT.

The chain uses TRBV6-5 and TRBJ1-4, with 9 bases matching TRBD1. The CDR3 totals 15 residues. The germline CDR1 and CDR2 sequences are MNHEY and SVGAGI. The trim removed 5 bases at V and 7 bases at J, leaving 8 bases unmatched. This CDR3 is CASSPPGQGFEKLFF. CDR3 sequence (DNA): TGTGCCAGCAGTCCCCCGGGACAGGGATTTGAAAAACTGTTTTTT.

The chain joins TRBV5-1 to TRBJ2-7; D might be TRBD2 (5 bases). V was clipped by 5 bases and J by 7 bases, with 22 bases between them. Germline V gene lookup returns CDR1 SGHRS and CDR2 YFSETQ. The CDR3 contains 15 residues. CDR3 loop: CASRWVTDSSTEQYF. The CDR3 DNA reads as TGCGCCAGCAGGTGGGTCACGGACTCCTCTACTGAGCAGTACTTC.

The chain uses TRBV5-5 and TRBJ1-4; 9 nucleotides align to TRBD1. CDR1 is SGHKS, CDR2 YYEKEE, per germline (reference sequence). The J segment lost 6 bases and the V segment lost 4 bases, leaving 7 bases of the junction unmatched. CDR3 length: 15 residues. The CDR3 DNA sequence: TGTGCCAGCAGCCGCCCGGGACAGGGACATGAAAAACTGTTTTTT. It translates to CASSRPGQGHEKLFF.

The gene calls are TRBV4-2 and TRBJ1-2; 9 nucleotides align to TRBD1. The CDR3 is 16 residues long. In germline, CDR1 is LGHNA, CDR2 YNFKEQ. The junction had 6 bases not matched to a gene; V was cut back by 0 bases and J by 4 bases. The CDR3 sequence: CASSQDPSDRGYGYTF. Written as DNA, the CDR3 is TGTGCCAGCAGCCAAGACCCATCGGACAGGGGCTATGGCTACACCTTC.

As concerns this clone: At the DNA level, this CDR3 is encoded by other sequences in the same sample as well. This chain links TRBV30 with TRBJ1-1; D not certain. The V end lost 2 bases, the J end lost 3 bases, and 7 bases lay between the germline ends. The CDR3 consists of 12 residues. Germline values: CDR1 GTSNPN, CDR2 SVGIG (reference sequence). CDR3: CAWSRRDTEAFF. The DNA of the CDR3 is TGTGCCTGGAGTAGGAGGGACACTGAAGCTTTCTTT.

V usage is TRBV29-1 and J usage is TRBJ1-2; perhaps TRBD1 as D (6 bases). V was shortened by 7 bases and J by 3 bases, with 12 bases between the two germline ends. The CDR3 runs 12 residues. The germline V gene has CDR1 SQVTM and CDR2 ANQGSEA. The CDR3 here is CSAIQGHYGYTF. The DNA for the CDR3 is TGCAGCGCCATCCAGGGGCACTATGGCTACACCTTC.

This CDR3 is CASSLRVTEAFF. CDR3 DNA: TGTGCCAGCAGTTTACGGGTCACTGAAGCTTTCTTT. The chain carries TRBV12-3 or TRBV12-4 and TRBJ1-1; D remains unclear. CDR3 length equals 12 residues. V was trimmed by 2 bases and J by 4 bases, leaving 5 bases between them.

This clone was seen only once. The V gene is TRBV6-5, the J gene TRBJ1-5; D is unclear. Germline-derived CDR1 and CDR2 are MNHEY and SVGAGI. V was trimmed by 6 bases and J by 4 bases, leaving 13 bases between them. This CDR3 contains 14 residues. CDR3 nucleotide sequence: TGTGCCAGCAGCGATAGGAGCTATAATCAGCCCCAGCATTTT. Translation gives CASSDRSYNQPQHF.

CDR3 region: CASSPGQSPEAFF. The CDR3 region has the DNA TGTGCCAGCTCACCCGGACAGTCTCCTGAAGCTTTCTTT. This sequence joins TRBV18 and TRBJ1-1; D perhaps matches TRBD1 (6 bases). CDR1 and CDR2 from the germline V gene are KGHSH and LQKENI. The CDR3 totals 13 residues. Trimming removed 3 bases at V and 6 bases at J, with 11 bases between.

The chain carries TRBV4-2 and TRBJ2-3; 9 positions match TRBD2. The CDR3 totals 20 residues. J gave up 1 base and V 0 bases, and 14 bases lay outside the gene matches. Germline CDR1 is LGHNA and CDR2 is YNFKEQ. The CDR3, as DNA: TGTGCCAGCAGCCAAGATTATGGTAGCGGGGGACCTAGAGGCACAGATACGCAGTATTTT. Amino acid sequence: CASSQDYGSGGPRGTDTQYF.

This chain links TRBV6-5 with TRBJ1-2; no clear D gene. Germline CDR1 MNHEY, CDR2 SVGAGI. V lost 5 bases and J 8 bases, leaving 12 bases between the germline ends. The CDR3 spans 12 residues. CDR3: CASSRGSNGYTF. The CDR3 bases are TGTGCCAGCAGTCGCGGGTCAAACGGCTACACCTTC.

As regards this clone: Other DNA sequences in the same sample also yield this CDR3. The rearrangement uses TRBV11-3 and TRBJ1-1; D ambiguous. The V gene lost 4 bases and the J gene lost 4 bases, with 7 bases spanning the gap. Germline CDR1 and CDR2: SGHNT and YENEEA. CDR3 length: 12 residues. CDR3 sequence: CASSSRGTEAFF. The CDR3, as DNA: TGTGCCAGCAGCTCTCGCGGCACTGAAGCTTTCTTT.

This clone came up once. The rearrangement uses TRBV6-6 and TRBJ1-3; D unclear. There are 14 residues in the CDR3. The V end lost 7 bases, the J end lost 3 bases, and 13 bases lay between the germline ends. The germline gives CDR1 MNHNY, CDR2 SVGAGI (reference sequence). The chain's CDR3 is CASTNNYGGNTIYF. The DNA of the CDR3 is TGTGCCAGCACTAACAACTATGGTGGAAACACCATATATTTT.

In this sample, this clone turned up once. This rearrangement joins TRBV10-2 to TRBJ2-7, with 13 bases lining up with TRBD2. Germline-derived CDR1 and CDR2 are WSHSY and SAAADI. V shed 6 bases and J 3 bases; nucleotides not matched to a gene: 5. The CDR3 runs to 15 residues. In nucleotides, the CDR3 is TGCGCCAGCAGGCTGACTAGCGGGGGGTACTACGAGCAGTACTTC. Protein sequence: CASRLTSGGYYEQYF.

The V and J genes are TRBV5-1 and TRBJ1-5, with 7 positions matching TRBD1. Germline-derived CDR1 and CDR2 are SGHRS and YFSETQ. The junction had 9 bases not matched to a gene; V was cut back by 4 bases and J by 8 bases. The CDR3 extends over 14 amino acids. CDR3 nucleotides: TGCGCCAGCAGCCCGTCAGGGGGTCGTGAGCCCCAGCATTTT. Translating it yields CASSPSGGREPQHF. Variable domain in full (rest from reference TRBV5-1 and TRBJ1-5): KAGVTQTPRYLIKTRGQQVTLSCSPISGHRSVSWYQQTPGQGLQFLFEYFSETQRNKGNFPGRFSGRQFSNSRSEMNVSTLELGDSALYLCASSPSGGREPQHFGDGTRLSIL.